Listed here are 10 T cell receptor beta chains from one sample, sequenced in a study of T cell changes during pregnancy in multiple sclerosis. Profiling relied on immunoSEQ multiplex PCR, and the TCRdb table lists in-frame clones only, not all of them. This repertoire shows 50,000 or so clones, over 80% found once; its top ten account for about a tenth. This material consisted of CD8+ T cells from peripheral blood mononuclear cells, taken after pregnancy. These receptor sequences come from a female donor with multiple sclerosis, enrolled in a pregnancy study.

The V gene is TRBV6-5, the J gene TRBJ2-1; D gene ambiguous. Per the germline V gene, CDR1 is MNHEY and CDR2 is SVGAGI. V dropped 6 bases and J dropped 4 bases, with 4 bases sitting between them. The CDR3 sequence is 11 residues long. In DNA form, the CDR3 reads TGTGCCAGCAGAACTTACAATGAGCAGTTCTTC. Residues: CASRTYNEQFF.

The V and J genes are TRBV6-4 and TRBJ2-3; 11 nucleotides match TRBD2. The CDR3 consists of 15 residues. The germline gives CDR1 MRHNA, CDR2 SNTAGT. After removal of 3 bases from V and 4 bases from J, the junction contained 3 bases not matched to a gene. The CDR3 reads CASSEVAGGPDTQYF. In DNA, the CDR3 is TGTGCCAGCAGTGAGGTAGCGGGGGGGCCAGATACGCAGTATTTT.

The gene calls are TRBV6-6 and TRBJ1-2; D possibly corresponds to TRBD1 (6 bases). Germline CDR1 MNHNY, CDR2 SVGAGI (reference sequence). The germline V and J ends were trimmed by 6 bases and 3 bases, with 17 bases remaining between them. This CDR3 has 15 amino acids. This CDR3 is CASSQPQDSYYGYTF. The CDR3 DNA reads TGTGCCAGCAGCCAACCACAGGACAGTTACTATGGCTACACCTTC.

The CDR3 protein is CASSKAGRSLSGNTIYF. In nucleotides, the CDR3 is TGTGCCAGCAGCAAAGCGGGGAGGAGTCTCTCTGGAAACACCATATATTTT. The chain employs TRBV21-1 and TRBJ1-3. TRBV21-1 is assigned pseudogene status. CDR3 length: 17 residues.

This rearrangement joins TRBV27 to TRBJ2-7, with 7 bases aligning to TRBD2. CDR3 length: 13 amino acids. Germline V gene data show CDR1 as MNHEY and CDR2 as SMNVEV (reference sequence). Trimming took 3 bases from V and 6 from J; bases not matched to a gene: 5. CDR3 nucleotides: TGTGCCAGCAGTTTGGGGGGGGTAGGCGAGCAGTACTTC. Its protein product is CASSLGGVGEQYF.

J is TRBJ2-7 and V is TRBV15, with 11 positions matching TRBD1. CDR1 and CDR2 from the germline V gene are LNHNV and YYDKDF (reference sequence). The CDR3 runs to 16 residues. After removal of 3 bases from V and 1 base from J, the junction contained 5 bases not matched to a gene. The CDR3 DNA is TGTGCCACCAGCAGCCCCCGGGACAGGGGGTCCTACGAGCAGTACTTC. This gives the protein CATSSPRDRGSYEQYF.

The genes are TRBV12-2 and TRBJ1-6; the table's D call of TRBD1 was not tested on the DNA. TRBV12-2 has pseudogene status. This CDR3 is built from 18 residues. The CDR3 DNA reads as TGTGCAAGTCGGACCGACAGGGGCGAGGCTATCTATAATTCACCCCTCCACTTT. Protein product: CASRTDRGEAIYNSPLHF.

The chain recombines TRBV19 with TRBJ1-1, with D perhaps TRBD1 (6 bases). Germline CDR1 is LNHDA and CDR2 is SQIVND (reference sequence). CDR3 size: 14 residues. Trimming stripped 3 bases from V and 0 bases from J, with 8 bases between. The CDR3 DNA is TGTGCCAGTAGTATGGACAGCTTGAACACTGAAGCTTTCTTT. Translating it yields CASSMDSLNTEAFF.

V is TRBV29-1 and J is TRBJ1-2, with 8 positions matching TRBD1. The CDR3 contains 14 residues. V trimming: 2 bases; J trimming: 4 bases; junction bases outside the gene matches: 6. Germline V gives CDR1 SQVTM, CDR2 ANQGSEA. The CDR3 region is CSVELDRDGYGYTF. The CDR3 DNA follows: TGCAGCGTTGAATTGGACAGGGACGGCTATGGCTACACCTTC.

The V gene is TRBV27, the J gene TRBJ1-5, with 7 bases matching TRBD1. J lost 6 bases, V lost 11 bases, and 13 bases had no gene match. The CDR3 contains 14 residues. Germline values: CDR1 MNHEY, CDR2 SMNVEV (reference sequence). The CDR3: CACSAQGTGQPQHF. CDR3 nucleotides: TGTGCCTGTTCCGCACAGGGGACTGGTCAGCCCCAGCATTTT.